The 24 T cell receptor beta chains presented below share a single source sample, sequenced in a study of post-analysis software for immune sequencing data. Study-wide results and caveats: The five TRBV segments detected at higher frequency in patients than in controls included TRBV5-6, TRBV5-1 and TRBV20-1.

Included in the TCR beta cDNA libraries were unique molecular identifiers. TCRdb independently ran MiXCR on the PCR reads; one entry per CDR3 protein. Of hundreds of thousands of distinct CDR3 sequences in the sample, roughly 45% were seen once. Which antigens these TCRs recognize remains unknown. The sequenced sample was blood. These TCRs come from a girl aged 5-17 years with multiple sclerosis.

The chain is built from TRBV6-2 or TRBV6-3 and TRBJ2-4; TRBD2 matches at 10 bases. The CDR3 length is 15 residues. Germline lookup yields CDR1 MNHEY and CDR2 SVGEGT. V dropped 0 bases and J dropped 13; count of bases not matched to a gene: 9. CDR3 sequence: CASSYSSGLAVEQYF. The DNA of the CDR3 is TGTGCCAGCAGTTACTCTTCCGGACTAGCGGTTGAGCAGTACTTC.

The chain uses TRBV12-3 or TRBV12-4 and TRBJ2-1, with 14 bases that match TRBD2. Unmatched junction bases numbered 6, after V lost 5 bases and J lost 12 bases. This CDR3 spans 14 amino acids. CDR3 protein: CASSPGTSGSAQFF. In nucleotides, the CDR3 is TGTGCCAGCAGTCCCGGGACTAGCGGGAGTGCGCAGTTCTTC.

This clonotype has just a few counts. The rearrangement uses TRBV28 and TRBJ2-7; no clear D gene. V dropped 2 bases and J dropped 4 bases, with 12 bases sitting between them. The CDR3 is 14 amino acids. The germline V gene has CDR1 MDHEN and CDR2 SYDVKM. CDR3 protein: CASSLRGGSYEQYF. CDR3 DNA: TGTGCCAGCAGTTTAAGAGGCGGCTCGTACGAGCAGTACTTC.

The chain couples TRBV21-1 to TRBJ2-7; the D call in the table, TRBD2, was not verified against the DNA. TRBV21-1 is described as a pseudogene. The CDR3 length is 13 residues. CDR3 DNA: TGTGCCATCCCGACTAGCGGGGGCTACGAGCAGTACTTC. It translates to CAIPTSGGYEQYF.

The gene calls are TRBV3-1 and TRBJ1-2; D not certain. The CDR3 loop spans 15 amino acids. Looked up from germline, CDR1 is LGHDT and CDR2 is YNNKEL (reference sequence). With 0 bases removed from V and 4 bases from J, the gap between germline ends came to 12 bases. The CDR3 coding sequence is TGTGCCAGCAGCCAAGACGGCCGGTTGGGCTATGGCTACACCTTC. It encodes CASSQDGRLGYGYTF.

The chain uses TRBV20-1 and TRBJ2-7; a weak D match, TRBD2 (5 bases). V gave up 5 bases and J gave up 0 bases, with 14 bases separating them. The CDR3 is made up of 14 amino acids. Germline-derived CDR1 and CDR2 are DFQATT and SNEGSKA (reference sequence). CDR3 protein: CSAPGVASSYEQYF. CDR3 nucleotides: TGCAGTGCTCCCGGAGTAGCGAGCTCCTACGAGCAGTACTTC.

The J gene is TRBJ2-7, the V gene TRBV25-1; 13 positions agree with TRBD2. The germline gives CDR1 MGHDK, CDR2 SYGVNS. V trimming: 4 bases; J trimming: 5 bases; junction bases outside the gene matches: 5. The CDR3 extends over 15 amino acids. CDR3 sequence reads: CASSGGLAGFNEQYF. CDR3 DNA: TGTGCCAGCAGTGGGGGACTAGCGGGATTCAACGAGCAGTACTTC.

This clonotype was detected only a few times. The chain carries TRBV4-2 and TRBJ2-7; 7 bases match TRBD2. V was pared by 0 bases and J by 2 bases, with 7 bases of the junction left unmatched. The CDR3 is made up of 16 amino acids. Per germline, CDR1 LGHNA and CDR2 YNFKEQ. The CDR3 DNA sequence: TGTGCCAGCAGCCAAGAGGGGGGAGGGAGAGCCTACGAGCAGTACTTC. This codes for CASSQEGGGRAYEQYF.

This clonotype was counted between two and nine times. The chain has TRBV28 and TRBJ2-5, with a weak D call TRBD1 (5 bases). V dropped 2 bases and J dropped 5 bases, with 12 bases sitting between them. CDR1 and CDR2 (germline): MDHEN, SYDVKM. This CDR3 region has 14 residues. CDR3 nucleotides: TGTGCCAGCAGTTTAGGACACCTTGGTGAGACCCAGTACTTC. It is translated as CASSLGHLGETQYF.

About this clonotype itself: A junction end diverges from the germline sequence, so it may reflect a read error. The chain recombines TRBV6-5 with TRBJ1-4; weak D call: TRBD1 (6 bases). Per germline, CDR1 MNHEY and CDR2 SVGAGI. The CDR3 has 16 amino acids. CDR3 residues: CASSYSTGAANEKRFF. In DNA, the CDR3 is TGTGCCAGCAGTTACTCTACGGGGGCTGCTAATGAAAAACGGTTTTTT.

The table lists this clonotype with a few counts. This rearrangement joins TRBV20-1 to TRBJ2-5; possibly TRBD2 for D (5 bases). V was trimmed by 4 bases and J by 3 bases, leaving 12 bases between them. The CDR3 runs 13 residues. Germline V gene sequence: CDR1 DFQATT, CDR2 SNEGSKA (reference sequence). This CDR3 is CSAKSSSKETQYF. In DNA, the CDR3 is TGCAGTGCTAAATCTAGCAGCAAAGAGACCCAGTACTTC.

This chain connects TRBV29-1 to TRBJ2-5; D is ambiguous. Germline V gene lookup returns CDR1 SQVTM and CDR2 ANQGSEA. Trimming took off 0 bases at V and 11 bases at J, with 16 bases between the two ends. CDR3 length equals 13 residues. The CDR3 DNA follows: TGCAGCGTTGAAGAGTCCCCATTCGCTGAGCAGTACTTC. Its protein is CSVEESPFAEQYF.

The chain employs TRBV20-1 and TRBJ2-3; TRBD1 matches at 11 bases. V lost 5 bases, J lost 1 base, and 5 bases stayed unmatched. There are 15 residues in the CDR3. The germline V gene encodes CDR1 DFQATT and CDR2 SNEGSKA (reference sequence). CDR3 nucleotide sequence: TGCAGTGCTCGAACGGGACAGGGGGGCACAGATACGCAGTATTTT. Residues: CSARTGQGGTDTQYF.

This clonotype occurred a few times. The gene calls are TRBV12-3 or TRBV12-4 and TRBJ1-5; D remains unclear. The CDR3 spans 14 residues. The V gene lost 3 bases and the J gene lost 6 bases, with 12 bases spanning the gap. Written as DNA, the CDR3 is TGTGCCAGCAGTTTTGAGCTAGGGCGTCAGCCCCAGCATTTT. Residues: CASSFELGRQPQHF.

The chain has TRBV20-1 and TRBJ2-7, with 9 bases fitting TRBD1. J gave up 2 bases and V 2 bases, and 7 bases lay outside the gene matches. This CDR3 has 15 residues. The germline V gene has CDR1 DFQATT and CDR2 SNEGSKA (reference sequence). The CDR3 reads CSARMGTGFTYEQYF. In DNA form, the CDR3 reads TGCAGTGCTAGAATGGGGACAGGGTTCACCTACGAGCAGTACTTC.

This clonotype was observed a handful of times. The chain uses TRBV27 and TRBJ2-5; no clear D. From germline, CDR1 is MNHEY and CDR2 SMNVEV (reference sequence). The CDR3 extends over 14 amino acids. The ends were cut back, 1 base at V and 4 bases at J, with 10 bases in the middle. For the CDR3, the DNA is TGTGCCAGCAGTTTATTAATGGCCCCAGAGACCCAGTACTTC. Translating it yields CASSLLMAPETQYF.

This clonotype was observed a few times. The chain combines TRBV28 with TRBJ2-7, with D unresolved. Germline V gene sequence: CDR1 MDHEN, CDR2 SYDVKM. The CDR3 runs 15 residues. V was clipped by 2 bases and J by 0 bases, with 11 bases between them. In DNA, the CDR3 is TGTGCCAGCAGTTTAGCGTCGTTGAGCTCCTACGAGCAGTACTTC. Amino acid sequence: CASSLASLSSYEQYF. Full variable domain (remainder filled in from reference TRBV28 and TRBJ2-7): DVKVTQSSRYLVKRTGEKVFLECVQDMDHENMFWYRQDPGLGLRLIYFSYDVKMKEKGDIPEGYSVSREKKERFSLILESASTNQTSMYLCASSLASLSSYEQYFGPGTRLTVT.

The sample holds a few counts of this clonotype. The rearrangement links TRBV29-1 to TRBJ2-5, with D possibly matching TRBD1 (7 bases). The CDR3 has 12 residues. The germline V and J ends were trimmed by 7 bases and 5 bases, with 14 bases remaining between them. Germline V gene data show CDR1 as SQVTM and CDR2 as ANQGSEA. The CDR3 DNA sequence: TGCAGCGGGAGGGACAGCCGGGAGACCCAGTACTTC. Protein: CSGRDSRETQYF.

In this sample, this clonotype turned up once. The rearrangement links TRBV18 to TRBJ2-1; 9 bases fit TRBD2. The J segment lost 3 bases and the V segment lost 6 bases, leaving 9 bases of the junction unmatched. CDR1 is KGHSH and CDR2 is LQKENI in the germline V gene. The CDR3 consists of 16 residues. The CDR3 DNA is TGTGCCAGCTCTCTTCCGGGACTAGCAGTCTACAATGAGCAGTTCTTC. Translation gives CASSLPGLAVYNEQFF.

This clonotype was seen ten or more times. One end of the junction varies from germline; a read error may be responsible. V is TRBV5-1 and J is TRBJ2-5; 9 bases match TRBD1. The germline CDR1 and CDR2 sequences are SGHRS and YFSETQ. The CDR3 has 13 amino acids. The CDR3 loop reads CASSGTGQETQYF. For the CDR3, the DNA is TGTGCCAGCAGCGGGACAGGGCAAGAGACCCAGTACTTC.

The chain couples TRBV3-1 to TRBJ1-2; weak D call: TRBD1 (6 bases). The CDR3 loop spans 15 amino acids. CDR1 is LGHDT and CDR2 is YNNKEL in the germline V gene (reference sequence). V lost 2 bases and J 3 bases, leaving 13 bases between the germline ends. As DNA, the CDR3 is TGTGCCAGCAGCCAATGGGGGCGCGGGGACTATGGCTACACCTTC. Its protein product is CASSQWGRGDYGYTF. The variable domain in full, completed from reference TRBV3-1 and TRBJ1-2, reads DTAVSQTPKYLVTQMGNDKSIKCEQNLGHDTMYWYKQDSKKFLKIMFSYNNKELIINETVPNRFSPKSPDKAHLNLHINSLELGDSAVYFCASSQWGRGDYGYTFGSGTRLTVV.

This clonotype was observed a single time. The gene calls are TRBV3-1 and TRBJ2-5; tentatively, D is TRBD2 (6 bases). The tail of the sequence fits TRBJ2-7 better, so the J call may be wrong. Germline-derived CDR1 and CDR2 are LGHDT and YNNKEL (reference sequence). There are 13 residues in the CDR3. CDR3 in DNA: TGTGCCAGCAGCCAAGAGGACTATTACGAGCAGTACTTC. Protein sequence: CASSQEDYYEQYF.

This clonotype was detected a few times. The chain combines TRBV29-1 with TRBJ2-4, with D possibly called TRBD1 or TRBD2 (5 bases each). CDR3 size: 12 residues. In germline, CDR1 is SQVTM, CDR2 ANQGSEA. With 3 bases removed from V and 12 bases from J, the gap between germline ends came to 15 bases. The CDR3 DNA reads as TGCAGCGTTGAGTTCAGAGGGACGGGTCAGTACTTC. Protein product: CSVEFRGTGQYF. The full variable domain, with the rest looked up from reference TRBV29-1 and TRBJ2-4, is SAVISQKPSRDICQRGTSLTIQCQVDSQVTMMFWYRQQPGQSLTLIATANQGSEATYESGFVIDKFPISRPNLTFSTLTVSNMSPEDSSIYLCSVEFRGTGQYFGAGTRLSVL.

The DNA for the CDR3 is TGTGCCAGCAGCTTAGGACTAGCGAAATCATACCTCTACGAGCAGTACTTC. Protein: CASSLGLAKSYLYEQYF. This rearrangement joins TRBV7-2 to TRBJ2-7; TRBD2 matches 8 bases. Germline assignment: CDR1 SGHTA and CDR2 FQGNSA. The length of the CDR3 is 17 residues. J gave up 3 bases and V 1 base, and 11 bases lay outside the gene matches.